Below, 4 T cell receptor beta chains from the same sample are listed, as sequenced in a study of blood T cell repertoires in COVID-19. Libraries were prepared by immunoSEQ multiplex PCR; TCRdb keeps only in-frame clonotypes and omits some of them. The table shows 330,000 or so clones, with roughly 90% occurring only once. Sequenced input: peripheral blood. All receptors come from a man younger than 40 with COVID-19, enrolled during active disease.

The rearrangement links TRBV7-6 to TRBJ2-3; perhaps TRBD2 as D (7 bases). Per the germline V gene, CDR1 is SGHVS and CDR2 is FNYEAQ. Trimming took 5 bases from V and 4 from J, leaving 19 bases between them. The length of the CDR3 is 16 residues. CDR3 sequence reads: CASSLGGAGDADTQYF. CDR3 DNA sequence: TGTGCCAGCAGCCTTGGGGGGGCGGGAGACGCAGATACGCAGTATTTT.

This clone occurred a few times. V usage is TRBV19 and J usage is TRBJ2-1; TRBD2 might be the D (6 bases). Germline CDR1 and CDR2: LNHDA and SQIVND (reference sequence). This CDR3 comprises 15 residues. Trimming removed 3 bases at V and 4 bases at J, with 13 bases between. In DNA form, the CDR3 reads TGTGCCAGTAGTATTTGGCTGGGGGGATACAATGAGCAGTTCTTC. It codes for CASSIWLGGYNEQFF.

There are a few counts of this clone. This chain connects TRBV27 to TRBJ2-7, with 11 bases matching TRBD2. CDR1 MNHEY and CDR2 SMNVEV come from the germline V gene (reference sequence). CDR3 length: 17 residues. J was trimmed by 2 bases and V by 3 bases; bases with no gene match: 9. The CDR3 protein is CASSFTGGTSGTYEQYF. The CDR3 bases are TGTGCCAGCAGTTTCACGGGCGGGACTAGCGGCACCTACGAGCAGTACTTC.

The J gene is TRBJ2-7, the V gene TRBV5-6; 10 bases map to TRBD1. J lost 7 bases, V lost 1 base, and 5 bases had no gene match. CDR1 is SGHDT and CDR2 is YYEEEE in the germline V gene. The CDR3 totals 14 residues. CDR3 coding DNA: TGTGCCAGCAGCTTGAGACAGGGGGCGAGAGAGCAGTACTTC. Encoded protein: CASSLRQGAREQYF.